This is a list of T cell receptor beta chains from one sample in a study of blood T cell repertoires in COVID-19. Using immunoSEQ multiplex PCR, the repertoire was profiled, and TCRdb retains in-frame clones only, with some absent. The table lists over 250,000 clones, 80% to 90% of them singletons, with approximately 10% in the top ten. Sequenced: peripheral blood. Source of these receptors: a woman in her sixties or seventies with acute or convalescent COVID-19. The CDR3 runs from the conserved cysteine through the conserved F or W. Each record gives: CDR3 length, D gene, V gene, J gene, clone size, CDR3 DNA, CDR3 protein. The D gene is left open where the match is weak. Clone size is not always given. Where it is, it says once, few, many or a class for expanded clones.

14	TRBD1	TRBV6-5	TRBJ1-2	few	TGTGCCAGCAGCCTGCCGACAGGGGCCTATGGCTACACCTTC	CASSLPTGAYGYTF
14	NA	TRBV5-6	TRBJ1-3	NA	TGTGCCAGCAGCTTGGGGTGGAGAGGAAACACCATATATTTT	CASSLGWRGNTIYF
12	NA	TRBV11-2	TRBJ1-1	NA	TGTGCCAGCACCACAGGGAACACTGAAGCTTTCTTT	CASTTGNTEAFF
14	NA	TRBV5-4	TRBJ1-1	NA	TGTGCCAGCAGCTTAGGACTGATGAACACTGAAGCTTTCTTT	CASSLGLMNTEAFF
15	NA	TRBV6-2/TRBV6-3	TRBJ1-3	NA	TGTGCCAGCAGTCTAGCCCGGAGGGGAGCGAACACCATATATTTT	CASSLARRGANTIYF
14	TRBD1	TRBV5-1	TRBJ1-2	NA	TGCGCCAGCAGCCTGGGACAGAATAACTATGGCTACACCTTC	CASSLGQNNYGYTF
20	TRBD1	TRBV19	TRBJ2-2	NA	TGTGCCAGTAGTATGTTACCGGGACAGGGAGGAGGAGCCGGCACCGGGGAGCTGTTTTTT	CASSMLPGQGGGAGTGELFF
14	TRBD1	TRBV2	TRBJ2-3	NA	TGTGCCAGCGGGGGGACAGGGGCCCCGGATACGCAGTATTTT	CASGGTGAPDTQYF
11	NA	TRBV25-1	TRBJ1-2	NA	TGTGCCAGCAGTGAATTTTCGGGCTACACCTTC	CASSEFSGYTF
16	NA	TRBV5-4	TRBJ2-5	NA	TGTGCCAGCAGCTGGGGTGGGCCGGGAGTTAAGGAGACCCAGTACTTC	CASSWGGPGVKETQYF
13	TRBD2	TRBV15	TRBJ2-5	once	TGTGCCACCAGCGGCGGGGGACAAGAGACCCAGTACTTC	CATSGGGQETQYF
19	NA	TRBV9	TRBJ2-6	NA	TGTGCCAGCAGCGTAGGGAGTGGGGCAGGAACCTCTGGGGCCAACGTCCTGACTTTC	CASSVGSGAGTSGANVLTF
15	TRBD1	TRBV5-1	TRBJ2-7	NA	TGCGCCAGCAGCTTCTTGGGACAGAGCTCCTACGAGCAGTACTTC	CASSFLGQSSYEQYF
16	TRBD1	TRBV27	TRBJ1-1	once	TGTGCCAGCAGTTCAGGCACGGGGACAGGGATCACTGAAGCTTTCTTT	CASSSGTGTGITEAFF
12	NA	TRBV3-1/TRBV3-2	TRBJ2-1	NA	TGTGCCAGCACGGCGGGGAGCAATGAGCAGTTCTTC	CASTAGSNEQFF
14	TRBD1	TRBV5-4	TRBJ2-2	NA	TGTGCCAGCAGCGTACAGGGGGCTCCCGGGGAGCTGTTTTTT	CASSVQGAPGELFF
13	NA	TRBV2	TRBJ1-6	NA	TGTGCCAGCAAGGGGGATCCCAATTCACCCCTCCACTTT	CASKGDPNSPLHF
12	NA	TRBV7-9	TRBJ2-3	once	TGTGCCAGCAGGCCCCGTCGGGATACGCAGTATTTT	CASRPRRDTQYF
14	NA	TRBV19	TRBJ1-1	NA	TGTGCCAGTAGTAAGGCGGGGGCGGCCACTGAAGCTTTCTTT	CASSKAGAATEAFF
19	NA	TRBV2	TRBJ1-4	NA	TGTGCCAGCAGTGCCTCCCGTAGGGGGGGTAGGGCAACTAATGAAAAACTGTTTTTT	CASSASRRGGRATNEKLFF
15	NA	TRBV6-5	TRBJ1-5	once	TGTGCCAGCACTGGGCACCGGACCGCGGAGGACCCCCAGCATTTT	CASTGHRTAEDPQHF
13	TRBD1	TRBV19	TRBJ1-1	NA	TGTGCCAGTAGCAGACCCGGGACAGCAAAAGCTTTCTTT	CASSRPGTAKAFF
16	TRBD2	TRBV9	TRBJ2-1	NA	TGTGCCAGCAGCCCGGGGGGCGGGGGGTCTTACAATGAGCAGTTCTTC	CASSPGGGGSYNEQFF
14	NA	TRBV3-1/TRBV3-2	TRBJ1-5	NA	TGTGCCAGCAGCCCATCGGGGAGTAATCAGCCCCAGCATTTT	CASSPSGSNQPQHF
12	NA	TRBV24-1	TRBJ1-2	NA	TGTGCCACCAGTGATTTTGCGGGGGGCTACACCTTC	CATSDFAGGYTF
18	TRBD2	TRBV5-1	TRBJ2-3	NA	TGCGCCAGCAGCCAGGAAGCCCCGACTAGCGGACGCACAGATACGCAGTATTTT	CASSQEAPTSGRTDTQYF
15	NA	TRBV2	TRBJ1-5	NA	TGTGCCAGCAGTGAAGCCCTGGGCGACGTGGGGCCCCAGCATTTT	CASSEALGDVGPQHF
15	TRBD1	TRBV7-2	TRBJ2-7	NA	TGTGCCAGCAGCCCCCGGACAGGCCCTGCCTACGAGCAGTACTTC	CASSPRTGPAYEQYF
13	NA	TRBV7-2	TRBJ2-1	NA	TGTGCCAGCAGCTTAAACACGCGGAATGAGCAGTTCTTC	CASSLNTRNEQFF
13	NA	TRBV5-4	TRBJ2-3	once	TGTGCCAGCAGCTTTTACGGGGCAGATACGCAGTATTTT	CASSFYGADTQYF
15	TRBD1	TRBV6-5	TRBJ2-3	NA	TGTGCCAGCAGTTACGGGACAGGGGCGTCAGATACGCAGTATTTT	CASSYGTGASDTQYF
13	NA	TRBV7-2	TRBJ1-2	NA	TGTGCCAGCAGCTTACAGGGGCGAACGGGCTACACCTTC	CASSLQGRTGYTF
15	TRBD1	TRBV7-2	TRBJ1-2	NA	TGTGCCAGCAGCCCGGGGACAGCTCAGAACTATGGCTACACCTTC	CASSPGTAQNYGYTF
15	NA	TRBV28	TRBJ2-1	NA	TGTGCCAGCAGTTACTACACACAAACGGGGGATGAGCAGTTCTTC	CASSYYTQTGDEQFF
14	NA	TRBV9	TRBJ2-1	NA	TGTGCCAGCAGCGAAGAACCGCGGGCGGGCGAGCAGTTCTTC	CASSEEPRAGEQFF
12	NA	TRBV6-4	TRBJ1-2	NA	TGTGCCAGCAGTGACTCGAAGAGGGGCTACACCTTC	CASSDSKRGYTF
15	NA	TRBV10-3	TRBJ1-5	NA	TGTGCCACTGGGCTAGGGGAGTACGCGGGGCAGCCCCAGCATTTT	CATGLGEYAGQPQHF
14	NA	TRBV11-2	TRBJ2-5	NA	TGTGCCAGCAGCCTGACACGGGGCCAAGAGACCCAGTACTTC	CASSLTRGQETQYF
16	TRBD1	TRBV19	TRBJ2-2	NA	TGTGCCAGTAGTATAAGGTGGACAGGGGGTGCCGGGGAGCTGTTTTTT	CASSIRWTGGAGELFF
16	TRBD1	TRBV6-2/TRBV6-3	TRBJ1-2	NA	TGTGCCAGCAGTTACGCCGGGGGACAGGGGCTCTATGGCTACACCTTC	CASSYAGGQGLYGYTF
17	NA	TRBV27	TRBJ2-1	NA	TGTGCCAGCAGTTTAGCTCTAAGTCCTTTAGGGGACAATGAGCAGTTCTTC	CASSLALSPLGDNEQFF
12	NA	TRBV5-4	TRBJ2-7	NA	TGTGCCAGCAGCTTTGGAGTGGGCGAGCAGTACTTC	CASSFGVGEQYF